These 21 T cell receptor beta chains share one sample of origin, sequenced in a study of technical replicates of blood from a handful of donors. Clones were sequenced by immunoSEQ multiplex PCR, and TCRdb holds only the in-frame ones, with some missing. Here the sample spans roughly 70,000 clones, roughly nine tenths being singletons. Sequenced input: T cells isolated from PBMCs. Receptors originate from a human donor in good health.

A note on this clone: Other DNA sequences in this specimen translate into the identical CDR3. The V call is TRBV7-3, the J call TRBJ1-2; D unresolved. The V gene lost 2 bases and the J gene lost 0 bases, with 7 bases spanning the gap. Germline V gives CDR1 SGHTA, CDR2 FQGTGA. CDR3 length: 14 residues. The CDR3 here is CASSLDSANYGYTF. CDR3 coding DNA: TGTGCCAGCAGCTTAGATAGTGCTAACTATGGCTACACCTTC.

This clone was counted once. The chain combines TRBV11-2 with TRBJ2-6; D perhaps matches TRBD2 (6 bases). V was cut by 7 bases and J by 9 bases, with 22 bases left in between. This CDR3 is built from 16 residues. The germline CDR1 and CDR2 sequences are SGHAT and FQNNGV. The CDR3 region is CASTTRPGLIGNVLTF. For the CDR3, the DNA is TGTGCCAGCACCACACGCCCGGGACTGATCGGCAACGTCCTGACTTTC.

The V gene is TRBV30, the J gene TRBJ1-2; no firm D call. Trimming cost V 3 bases and J 8 bases, with 16 bases left between them. Germline lookup yields CDR1 GTSNPN and CDR2 SVGIG (reference sequence). This CDR3 contains 13 residues. The chain's CDR3 is CAWSVLEGGGYTF. The CDR3 DNA is TGTGCCTGGAGCGTACTGGAGGGAGGAGGCTACACCTTC.

The CDR3 bases are TGTGCCAGCAGCTATAGGACAGGGAGTGAGCAGTTCTTC. This encodes CASSYRTGSEQFF. J is TRBJ2-1 and V is TRBV7-2, with 8 bases aligning to TRBD1. After removal of 4 bases from V and 9 bases from J, the junction contained 5 bases not matched to a gene. The CDR3 contains 13 residues. Germline values: CDR1 SGHTA, CDR2 FQGNSA.

This rearrangement joins TRBV11-1 to TRBJ2-2; 8 nucleotides agree with TRBD2. The CDR3 length is 16 residues. V shed 1 base and J 4 bases; nucleotides not matched to a gene: 5. Per germline, CDR1 SGHAT and CDR2 FQDESV (reference sequence). CDR3 sequence (DNA): TGTGCCAGCAGCTTAGAAGCGGGAGTGTTCACCGGGGAGCTGTTTTTT. This gives the protein CASSLEAGVFTGELFF.

The chain employs TRBV29-1 and TRBJ2-2; D ambiguous. The CDR3 covers 15 residues. From germline, CDR1 is SQVTM and CDR2 ANQGSEA. V lost 2 bases to trimming and J lost 1 base, with 11 bases between them. This CDR3 reads CSVERSERNTGELFF. The CDR3 DNA reads as TGCAGCGTTGAAAGGTCGGAGCGGAACACCGGGGAGCTGTTTTTT.

V gene TRBV28 combines with J gene TRBJ1-2, with 9 bases fitting TRBD1. V lost 7 bases and J lost 3; bases outside the gene matches: 3. Germline lookup yields CDR1 MDHEN and CDR2 SYDVKM. This CDR3 is built from 13 residues. The DNA of the CDR3 is TGTGCCAGCATTAGGGACAGGGACTATGGCTACACCTTC. This encodes CASIRDRDYGYTF.

A single count supports this clone. This chain connects TRBV29-1 to TRBJ2-1, with TRBD2 as a possible D gene (6 bases). This CDR3 has 16 amino acids. The V and J ends lost 4 bases and 2 bases respectively, with 18 bases between them. In germline, CDR1 is SQVTM, CDR2 ANQGSEA. The CDR3 DNA reads TGCAGCGTTGTCTCGGGGGTCCAGTCCCCCTACAATGAGCAGTTCTTC. Protein: CSVVSGVQSPYNEQFF.

The chain combines TRBV19 with TRBJ2-1; 7 bases align to TRBD1. The germline gives CDR1 LNHDA, CDR2 SQIVND (reference sequence). This CDR3 has 15 amino acids. The trim removed 2 bases at V and 8 bases at J, leaving 9 bases unmatched. CDR3 residues: CASSIQRGRVDEQFF. As DNA, the CDR3 is TGTGCCAGTAGTATACAGAGGGGGCGGGTAGATGAGCAGTTCTTC.

This chain links TRBV5-4 with TRBJ2-3, with a tentative D call TRBD1 (5 bases). CDR3 length: 15 residues. With 2 bases removed from V and 0 bases from J, the gap between germline ends came to 10 bases. CDR1 SGHNT and CDR2 YYREEE come from the germline V gene (reference sequence). DNA for the CDR3: TGTGCCAGCAGCTTAATGCAGGGTAGCACAGATACGCAGTATTTT. It yields the protein CASSLMQGSTDTQYF. Variable domain in full (rest from reference TRBV5-4 and TRBJ2-3): ETGVTQSPTHLIKTRGQQVTLRCSSQSGHNTVSWYQQALGQGPQFIFQYYREEENGRGNFPPRFSGLQFPNYSSELNVNALELDDSALYLCASSLMQGSTDTQYFGPGTRLTVL.

The rearrangement joins TRBV2 to TRBJ2-7; possibly TRBD1 for D (6 bases). Trimming shortened V by 8 bases and J by 2 bases, and 10 bases separated the two germline ends. Germline V gene lookup returns CDR1 SNHLY and CDR2 FYNNEI. This CDR3 is 12 amino acids long. This CDR3 is CASQTGTYEQYF. The CDR3 DNA follows: TGTGCCAGCCAAACAGGGACCTACGAGCAGTACTTC.

This clone was detected only a few times. The rearrangement joins TRBV27 to TRBJ1-1; D gene unclear. Germline CDR1 and CDR2: MNHEY and SMNVEV (reference sequence). Trimming took off 5 bases at V and 0 bases at J, with 4 bases between the two ends. This CDR3 has 12 amino acids. DNA of the CDR3: TGTGCCAGCAGTCGGTTGAACACTGAAGCTTTCTTT. This translates into CASSRLNTEAFF.

On this clone: Additional DNA sequences in this sample encode the identical CDR3. The chain is built from TRBV28 and TRBJ2-5, with D possibly matching TRBD2 (5 bases). The CDR3 spans 13 residues. From germline, CDR1 is MDHEN and CDR2 SYDVKM. V was clipped by 2 bases and J by 2 bases, with 6 bases between them. The chain's CDR3 is CASSLGLQETQYF. The CDR3 nucleotides read TGTGCCAGCAGTTTAGGACTTCAAGAGACCCAGTACTTC.

This clone was detected only once. V and J are TRBV6-1 and TRBJ1-5; possible D gene TRBD1, 6 bases. CDR1 is MNHNS, CDR2 SASEGT, per germline. The CDR3 has 15 amino acids. V dropped 2 bases and J dropped 4 bases, with 12 bases sitting between them. CDR3 bases: TGTGCCAGCAGTGAACGCGACAGGAGTAATCAGCCCCAGCATTTT. Translation: CASSERDRSNQPQHF.

The V gene is TRBV6-5, the J gene TRBJ1-5, with TRBD1 as a possible D gene (5 bases). The V end was cut by 8 bases, the J end by 4 bases, with 15 bases between. Germline assignment: CDR1 MNHEY and CDR2 SVGAGI. This CDR3 has 14 residues. CDR3 DNA sequence: TGTGCCAGCGGACCTGACAGCCTTAATCAGCCCCAGCATTTT. Its protein is CASGPDSLNQPQHF.

This rearrangement joins TRBV6-5 to TRBJ1-4, with unresolved D. CDR1 is MNHEY, CDR2 SVGAGI, per germline. V was cut by 5 bases and J by 7 bases, with 11 bases left in between. The CDR3 runs 13 residues. The CDR3: CASSERPSEKLFF. CDR3 DNA: TGTGCCAGCAGTGAGCGACCGAGTGAAAAACTGTTTTTT.

This sequence joins TRBV4-1 and TRBJ2-1, with 7 bases matching TRBD2. J lost 7 bases, V lost 5 bases, and 5 bases had no gene match. Germline CDR1 reads MGHRA; CDR2 reads YSYEKL. The CDR3 has 13 amino acids. The CDR3 coding sequence is TGCGCCAGCAGCTCGGGACTAAGTAATGAGCAGTTCTTC. It encodes CASSSGLSNEQFF.

The chain is built from TRBV6-5 and TRBJ1-2; maybe TRBD1 (5 bases). V lost 10 bases and J 4 bases, leaving 19 bases between the germline ends. The CDR3 covers 14 residues. The germline gives CDR1 MNHEY, CDR2 SVGAGI. CDR3 loop: CATTKTDSSYGYTF. The CDR3 DNA reads as TGTGCCACGACGAAGACAGATTCTTCCTATGGCTACACCTTC.

This chain joins TRBV7-9 and TRBJ2-3; 7 bases line up with TRBD2. The V gene's germline CDR1 is SEHNR and CDR2 FQNEAQ (reference sequence). The V and J ends lost 0 bases and 5 bases, in that order; junction bases with no gene match: 11. CDR3 size: 17 residues. DNA for the CDR3: TGTGCCAGCAGCTTAGCCCTTGCCGGTCCGGGGGGAGATACGCAGTATTTT. Amino acid sequence: CASSLALAGPGGDTQYF.

This chain connects TRBV2 to TRBJ2-1; 7 nucleotides line up with TRBD2. Trimming took 7 bases from V and 6 from J; bases not matched to a gene: 9. The CDR3 loop spans 14 amino acids. Germline-derived CDR1 and CDR2 are SNHLY and FYNNEI. The CDR3 loop is CASNYEGGPNEQFF. DNA for the CDR3: TGTGCCAGCAATTACGAGGGAGGGCCCAATGAGCAGTTCTTC.

The chain links TRBV29-1 to TRBJ1-2; no reliable D call. V was cut by 0 bases and J by 0 bases, with 14 bases left in between. Germline assignment: CDR1 SQVTM and CDR2 ANQGSEA. The CDR3 extends over 16 amino acids. In nucleotides, the CDR3 is TGCAGCGTTGAAGATGCCAAACACCGAACTAACTATGGCTACACCTTC. Amino acid sequence: CSVEDAKHRTNYGYTF.